These 19 T cell receptor beta chains were sequenced from one sample in a study of shared clonotypes between healthy human individuals. Clones were read by immunoSEQ multiplex PCR, and TCRdb kept only the in-frame ones, dropping some. The sample yields around 1.6 million clones, around 98% seen once. Sequenced material: naive CD4+ T cells sorted from blood. The subset was: CD45RA+ positively selected. These receptors originate from a man aged 30 to 39 in good health.

This rearrangement joins TRBV18 to TRBJ2-5; D is uncertain. Trimming removed 2 bases at V and 2 bases at J, with 9 bases between. The CDR3 totals 14 residues. Looked up from germline, CDR1 is KGHSH and CDR2 is LQKENI. The CDR3 sequence: CASSPAGPQETQYF. The CDR3 bases are TGTGCCAGCTCACCAGCCGGCCCACAAGAGACCCAGTACTTC.

Note on this clone: Other DNA sequences from this sample encode an identical CDR3 as well. The chain couples TRBV9 to TRBJ2-7, with D perhaps TRBD1 (6 bases). Trimming removed 0 bases from V and 2 bases from J, with 9 bases in between. The CDR3 runs 14 residues. CDR1 and CDR2 (germline): SGDLS, YYNGEE. CDR3 amino acids: CASSVATGTYEQYF. CDR3 bases: TGTGCCAGCAGCGTAGCCACAGGGACCTACGAGCAGTACTTC.

Concerning this clone itself: Other DNA sequences in the sample encode the same CDR3. This chain links TRBV5-6 with TRBJ2-2, with D perhaps TRBD2 (5 bases). With 2 bases removed from V and 5 bases from J, the gap between germline ends came to 13 bases. CDR3 length: 15 amino acids. Looked up from germline, CDR1 is SGHDT and CDR2 is YYEEEE. CDR3 bases: TGTGCCAGCAGCTTTCGGGGAGTCGGTACCGGGGAGCTGTTTTTT. Amino acid sequence: CASSFRGVGTGELFF.

The chain is built from TRBV11-2 and TRBJ2-7, with TRBD2 as a possible D gene (5 bases). The CDR3 contains 17 residues. V lost 1 base and J 0 bases, leaving 16 bases between the germline ends. CDR1 SGHAT and CDR2 FQNNGV come from the germline V gene. The CDR3 here is CASSLVRGPKDSYEQYF. The DNA of the CDR3 is TGTGCCAGCAGCTTAGTGAGAGGGCCGAAGGACTCCTACGAGCAGTACTTC. Full variable domain (rest looked up from reference TRBV11-2 and TRBJ2-7): EAGVAQSPRYKIIEKRQSVAFWCNPISGHATLYWYQQILGQGPKLLIQFQNNGVVDDSQLPKDRFSAERLKGVDSTLKIQPAKLEDSAVYLCASSLVRGPKDSYEQYFGPGTRLTVT.

The chain joins TRBV7-8 to TRBJ2-2, with 7 bases lining up with TRBD1. Looked up from germline, CDR1 is SGHVS and CDR2 is FQNEAQ. V lost 6 bases to trimming and J lost 5 bases; unmatched junction nucleotides: 18. The CDR3 covers 18 residues. The DNA for the CDR3 is TGTGCCAGCAGTTTCCCAAGACAGGGAACGTCAGAAACCGGGGAGCTGTTTTTT. Its protein is CASSFPRQGTSETGELFF.

J is TRBJ2-3 and V is TRBV7-2; 7 nucleotides agree with TRBD1. The length of the CDR3 is 13 residues. Trimming removed 2 bases from V and 5 bases from J; junction bases left unmatched: 1. CDR1 is SGHTA, CDR2 FQGNSA, per germline. CDR3 amino acids: CASSLTGEDTQYF. As DNA, the CDR3 is TGTGCCAGCAGCTTAACAGGGGAAGATACGCAGTATTTT.

Comments on this clone: Other DNA sequences of this sample code for an identical CDR3. CDR3 nucleotide sequence: TGTGCCAGCTCACCCGGGAGGCTTGAGCAGTACTTC. As protein: CASSPGRLEQYF. The chain employs TRBV18 and TRBJ2-7; 7 bases match TRBD2. Germline CDR1 and CDR2: KGHSH and LQKENI. J lost 7 bases, V lost 3 bases, and 3 bases had no gene match. The CDR3 is 12 amino acids.

J is TRBJ2-4 and V is TRBV18; D might be TRBD2 (6 bases). The V gene's germline CDR1 is KGHSH and CDR2 LQKENI. This CDR3 spans 15 amino acids. Trimming removed 5 bases at V and 0 bases at J, with 11 bases between. The CDR3: CASSELAVAKNIQYF. CDR3 bases: TGTGCCAGCTCAGAACTAGCTGTAGCCAAAAACATTCAGTACTTC.

The genes are TRBV5-4 and TRBJ2-3; D is unclear. The CDR3 is 13 residues long. The V end lost 3 bases, the J end lost 2 bases, and 7 bases lay between the germline ends. Germline CDR1 and CDR2: SGHNT and YYREEE (reference sequence). The CDR3 nucleotides read TGTGCCAGCAGCTCGCCCAACACAGATACGCAGTATTTT. Translating gives CASSSPNTDTQYF.

A single count supports this clone. The chain is built from TRBV28 and TRBJ2-2, with 12 bases fitting TRBD2. J was trimmed by 5 bases and V by 1 base; bases with no gene match: 5. The CDR3 is 17 residues long. Germline V gene lookup returns CDR1 MDHEN and CDR2 SYDVKM. The CDR3 DNA is TGTGCCAGCAGTTTATTGACTAGCGGGAGAGCTACCGGGGAGCTGTTTTTT. Translation gives CASSLLTSGRATGELFF.

As for this clone: The germline gene is not matched at one end of the junction; a read error may be the cause. This rearrangement joins TRBV7-6 to TRBJ2-1; 8 bases are shared with TRBD1. Germline V gives CDR1 SGHVS, CDR2 FNYEAQ. The CDR3 length is 12 residues. The CDR3 sequence is CASSPQSGTGVF. The DNA of the CDR3 is TGTGCCAGCAGCCCTCAGTCTGGGACAGGAGTCTTC.

The chain carries TRBV11-1 and TRBJ2-7; tentative D call: TRBD2 (6 bases). V gave up 3 bases and J gave up 5 bases, with 17 bases separating them. This CDR3 region has 15 residues. Germline lookup yields CDR1 SGHAT and CDR2 FQDESV (reference sequence). Here the CDR3 reads CASSLGLRGDHEQYF. DNA of the CDR3: TGTGCCAGCAGCTTGGGACTGCGCGGGGATCACGAGCAGTACTTC.

The chain couples TRBV5-1 to TRBJ1-5; D call uncertain. V lost 0 bases and J 3 bases, leaving 13 bases between the germline ends. The CDR3 runs to 16 residues. Germline-derived CDR1 and CDR2 are SGHRS and YFSETQ. CDR3 region: CASSLEGSSNNQPQHF. The CDR3 DNA reads TGCGCCAGCAGCTTGGAAGGGAGCTCTAACAATCAGCCCCAGCATTTT.

This clone has just one count. This rearrangement joins TRBV28 to TRBJ1-2; 9 nucleotides align to TRBD1. Germline values: CDR1 MDHEN, CDR2 SYDVKM. J gave up 7 bases and V 6 bases, and 15 bases lay outside the gene matches. The CDR3 is made up of 16 amino acids. CDR3 DNA: TGTGCCAGCAGCGTCATATCCGGGACAGGGTTGTTTGGCTACACCTTC. Its protein product is CASSVISGTGLFGYTF.

V usage is TRBV5-1 and J usage is TRBJ2-5; TRBD1 aligns across 9 bases. The CDR3 length is 15 residues. Germline V gene data show CDR1 as SGHRS and CDR2 as YFSETQ. V trimming: 3 bases; J trimming: 5 bases; junction bases outside the gene matches: 8. CDR3 sequence reads: CASSSTGTGTETQYF. CDR3 nucleotide sequence: TGCGCCAGCAGCTCAACCGGGACAGGGACGGAGACCCAGTACTTC.

The chain links TRBV6-6 to TRBJ1-5; D may be TRBD1 (5 bases). V was cut by 2 bases and J by 2 bases, with 13 bases left in between. CDR1 MNHNY and CDR2 SVGAGI come from the germline V gene (reference sequence). There are 16 residues in the CDR3. The CDR3 nucleotides are TGTGCCAGCAGTTACCTTGGGCAGGGACGCAATCAGCCCCAGCATTTT. Protein: CASSYLGQGRNQPQHF.

This clone was detected only once. The chain carries TRBV14 and TRBJ1-1; no clear D. V gave up 3 bases and J gave up 1 base, with 9 bases separating them. Germline CDR1 SGHDN, CDR2 FVKESK. CDR3 size: 14 residues. Written as DNA, the CDR3 is TGTGCCAGCAGCCAGACTGCACGGAACACTGAAGCTTTCTTT. This translates into CASSQTARNTEAFF.

J is TRBJ1-2 and V is TRBV6-5, with 7 bases identical to TRBD1. The CDR3 sequence is 14 residues long. From germline, CDR1 is MNHEY and CDR2 SVGAGI. Trimming cost V 6 bases and J 8 bases; bases outside gene matches: 12. DNA of the CDR3: TGTGCCAGCAGACTCACCCCTCCAGGGGGAGGCTACACCTTC. It codes for CASRLTPPGGGYTF.

This clone has a single count. The chain employs TRBV27 and TRBJ2-5; the D gene is possibly TRBD2 (6 bases). Germline CDR1 MNHEY, CDR2 SMNVEV (reference sequence). The CDR3 has 16 amino acids. Trimming removed 1 base at V and 4 bases at J, with 16 bases between. CDR3 nucleotides: TGTGCCAGCAGTTTATGGGGACGTTGGAGGGGAGAGACCCAGTACTTC. It yields the protein CASSLWGRWRGETQYF.